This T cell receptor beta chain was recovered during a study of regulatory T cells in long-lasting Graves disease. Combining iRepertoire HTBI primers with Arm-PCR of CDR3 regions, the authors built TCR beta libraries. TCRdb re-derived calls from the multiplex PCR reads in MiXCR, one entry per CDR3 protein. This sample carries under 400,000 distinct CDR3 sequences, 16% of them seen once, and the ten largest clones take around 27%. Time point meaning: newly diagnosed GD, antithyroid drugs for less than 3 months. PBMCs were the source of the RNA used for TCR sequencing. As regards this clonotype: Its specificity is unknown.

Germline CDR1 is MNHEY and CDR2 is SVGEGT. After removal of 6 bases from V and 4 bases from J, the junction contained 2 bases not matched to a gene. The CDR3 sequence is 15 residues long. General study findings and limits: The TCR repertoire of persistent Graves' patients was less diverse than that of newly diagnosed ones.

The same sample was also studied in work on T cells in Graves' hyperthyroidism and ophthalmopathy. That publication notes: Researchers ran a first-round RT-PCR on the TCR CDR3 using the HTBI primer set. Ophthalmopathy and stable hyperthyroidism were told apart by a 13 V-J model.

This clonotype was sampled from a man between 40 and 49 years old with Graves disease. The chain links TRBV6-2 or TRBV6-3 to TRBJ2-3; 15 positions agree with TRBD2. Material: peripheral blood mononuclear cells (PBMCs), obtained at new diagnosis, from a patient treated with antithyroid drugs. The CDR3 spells CASRRTSGGADTQYF. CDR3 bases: TGTGCCAGCAGACGGACTAGCGGGGGGGCAGATACGCAGTATTTT.